This T cell receptor beta chain was documented in a study of T cell clones after liver transplantation. Study information: Third-party-reactive TCRbeta sequences from pre-transplant mixed lymphocyte reactions served as antigen-independent comparators. Blood was drawn pre-transplant, before withdrawal, and after full or failed withdrawal. Study results and limitations: Low donor cell numbers restricted donor-reactive repertoire measurement in a couple of subjects. Compared with third party-reactive sequences, donor-reactive ones declined more, independent of withdrawal success.

The CDR3 is 15 amino acids. CDR1 and CDR2 (germline): LNHNV, YYDKDF (reference sequence). The J segment lost 5 bases and the V segment lost 7 bases, leaving 10 bases of the junction unmatched. The data were produced by immunoSEQ multiplex PCR, yet TCRdb's version contains in-frame clones alone and is incomplete. The data show over 100,000 clones, 75% to 85% seen once. A word on this clone: Its target is not known.

The genes are TRBV15 and TRBJ2-5; TRBD2 matches 10 bases. The clonotype comes from a human donor who received a liver transplant. The input for sequencing was CD4+ T cells from blood, taken before liver transplant. The CDR3 is CATTASGSPLETQYF. The CDR3 DNA is TGTGCCACCACGGCTAGCGGGAGCCCTTTGGAGACCCAGTACTTC.